Listed below are T cell receptor beta chains from one sample, sequenced in a study of shared clonotypes between healthy human individuals. The method was immunoSEQ multiplex PCR; TCRdb's version includes in-frame clones alone and lacks a portion of them. The table shows roughly 2,300,000 clones, with approximately 90% occurring only once. Sequenced sample: naive CD4+ T cells from PBMCs. These receptors were collected from a man in his late teens or twenties in good health. Some clones in this sample may be carry-over from other donors' samples. The CDR3 runs from the conserved cysteine through the conserved F or W. A D gene is named only where the DNA matches it firmly. Clone size is given for some rows only: seen once, a few or many times, or a class if the clone is expanded.

DNA: TGTGCCAGCAGTCTGACCCCCGGGGCCAATCCTTACTATGGCTACACCTTC
CDR3: CASSLTPGANPYYGYTF
V: TRBV5-8
J: TRBJ1-2
D: .
size: .

DNA: TGTGCCAGCAGCTCCGAGGGAGGGCTCACTGAAGCTTTCTTT
CDR3: CASSSEGGLTEAFF
V: TRBV7-3
J: TRBJ1-1
D: .
size: .

DNA: TGTGCCAGTAGTCCCGCCCGGCCCCCAGGAAACACCATATATTTT
CDR3: CASSPARPPGNTIYF
V: TRBV19
J: TRBJ1-3
D: .
size: .

DNA: TGTGCCAGCAGCTTGGGGGGACGGATCGAGCAGTACTTC
CDR3: CASSLGGRIEQYF
V: TRBV5-4
J: TRBJ2-7
D: .
size: .

DNA: TGTGCCAGCAGCTTAGAACGGCTTAACACTGAAGCTTTCTTT
CDR3: CASSLERLNTEAFF
V: TRBV7-3
J: TRBJ1-1
D: .
size: .

DNA: TGCGCCAGCAGCCAAGGCCGATTCACAGGGGCGAGCAATCAGCCCCAGCATTTT
CDR3: CASSQGRFTGASNQPQHF
V: TRBV4-1
J: TRBJ1-5
D: TRBD1
size: .

DNA: TGTGCCATCAGTGCCCCTAGCTCGGAGACCCAGTACTTC
CDR3: CAISAPSSETQYF
V: TRBV10-3
J: TRBJ2-5
D: .
size: .

DNA: TGTGCCAGCAGTGACTCGATCAGCTCTGAAGCTTTCTTT
CDR3: CASSDSISSEAFF
V: TRBV6-4
J: TRBJ1-1
D: .
size: .

DNA: TGCAGCGCACCTAGCGGGTCGAGCTCCTACAATGAGCAGTTCTTC
CDR3: CSAPSGSSSYNEQFF
V: TRBV29-1
J: TRBJ2-1
D: TRBD2
size: once

DNA: TGCGCCAGCAGCCAAGACCGGGACAGGTACAACGAGCAGTACTTC
CDR3: CASSQDRDRYNEQYF
V: TRBV4-1
J: TRBJ2-7
D: TRBD1
size: .

DNA: TGTGCCAGCGCCCCGACTAGCGGGATAGTTCCAATCGGTGAGCAGTTCTTC
CDR3: CASAPTSGIVPIGEQFF
V: TRBV25-1
J: TRBJ2-1
D: TRBD2
size: .

DNA: TGTGCCAGCAGCCACGACTACAAAGAGACCCAGTACTTC
CDR3: CASSHDYKETQYF
V: TRBV7-9
J: TRBJ2-5
D: .
size: .

DNA: TGTGCCAGCAGCTTATCCCCTACAGGGAACACTGAAGCTTTCTTT
CDR3: CASSLSPTGNTEAFF
V: TRBV11-3
J: TRBJ1-1
D: .
size: .

DNA: TGTGCCAGCAAGGGCCTGGCGCTGTACTTC
CDR3: CASKGLALYF
V: TRBV6-7
J: TRBJ2-7
D: .
size: .

DNA: TGTGCCACTCAAAAAACGAAACTAGCGGCGAACAATGAGCAGTTCTTC
CDR3: CATQKTKLAANNEQFF
V: TRBV2
J: TRBJ2-1
D: TRBD2
size: .

DNA: TGTGCCAGCAGCCTCAGGGGCCAAGGAAACACCATATATTTT
CDR3: CASSLRGQGNTIYF
V: TRBV6-1
J: TRBJ1-3
D: .
size: .

DNA: TGCGCCAGCAGCCCGGGACCTACTAGCGGGAGCACAGATACGCAGTATTTT
CDR3: CASSPGPTSGSTDTQYF
V: TRBV5-1
J: TRBJ2-3
D: TRBD2
size: .

DNA: TGCGCCAGCAGCCAAGACCGGGGGTATTATGGCTACACCTTC
CDR3: CASSQDRGYYGYTF
V: TRBV4-3
J: TRBJ1-2
D: .
size: .

DNA: TGCGCCAGCAGCAACCACAACAGGGGAACTACCAAGACAGATACGCAGTATTTT
CDR3: CASSNHNRGTTKTDTQYF
V: TRBV5-1
J: TRBJ2-3
D: TRBD1
size: .

DNA: TGTGCCAGCAGCCAAGGGGGCTCCTACAATGAGCAGTTCTTC
CDR3: CASSQGGSYNEQFF
V: TRBV4-2
J: TRBJ2-1
D: .
size: once

DNA: TGTGCCAGCACCCTGGAGGGTAGCGGTGGGGAAGAGACCCAGTACTTC
CDR3: CASTLEGSGGEETQYF
V: TRBV7-2
J: TRBJ2-5
D: .
size: .

DNA: TGTGCCAGCTCACTATCACAGCTGGCCTACGAGCAGTACTTC
CDR3: CASSLSQLAYEQYF
V: TRBV18
J: TRBJ2-7
D: .
size: .

DNA: TGTGCCAGCAGCATCGGACAGGGACGAGGTGAAGCTTTCTTT
CDR3: CASSIGQGRGEAFF
V: TRBV9
J: TRBJ1-1
D: TRBD1
size: .

DNA: TGTGCCAGCAGTTACACCTACGGGACATCCTATGGCTACACCTTC
CDR3: CASSYTYGTSYGYTF
V: TRBV6-5
J: TRBJ1-2
D: .
size: .

DNA: TGTGCTAGTGGTTTGGGAGGGCTGGACGGGGAGCTGTTTTTT
CDR3: CASGLGGLDGELFF
V: TRBV12-5
J: TRBJ2-2
D: .
size: .

DNA: TGTGCCAGCAGCCGGGACAGGGATTCGGTAGATACGCAGTATTTT
CDR3: CASSRDRDSVDTQYF
V: TRBV5-4
J: TRBJ2-3
D: TRBD1
size: .

DNA: TGCGCCAGCAGCCAAGCCGACAGGAGCTATGGCTACACCTTC
CDR3: CASSQADRSYGYTF
V: TRBV4-1
J: TRBJ1-2
D: .
size: .

DNA: TGTGCCAGCAGTCGGGGGCTAGCCGTGGATACGCAGTATTTT
CDR3: CASSRGLAVDTQYF
V: TRBV28
J: TRBJ2-3
D: .
size: .

DNA: TGTGCCAGCAGCCAAACTGCCGCGAACACTGAAGCTTTCTTT
CDR3: CASSQTAANTEAFF
V: TRBV9
J: TRBJ1-1
D: .
size: .

DNA: TGCGCCAGTCGTCAGGGGCAACAATACAATGAGCAGTTCTTC
CDR3: CASRQGQQYNEQFF
V: TRBV5-1
J: TRBJ2-1
D: .
size: .

DNA: TGTGCCAGCAGCGTAGGATCGGACTTGAACACTGAAGCTTTCTTT
CDR3: CASSVGSDLNTEAFF
V: TRBV9
J: TRBJ1-1
D: .
size: once

DNA: TGTGCCAGCAGTGGAAGCCCCAGTCGGTACTTC
CDR3: CASSGSPSRYF
V: TRBV2
J: TRBJ2-5
D: .
size: .

DNA: TGTGCCAGTAGTATTGAAACTAGCGGAACCCGCTCCTACGAGCAGTACTTC
CDR3: CASSIETSGTRSYEQYF
V: TRBV19
J: TRBJ2-7
D: TRBD2
size: .

DNA: TGTGCCAGCAGATTGACGGGGGGGGCTACCAATCAGCCCCAGCATTTT
CDR3: CASRLTGGATNQPQHF
V: TRBV28
J: TRBJ1-5
D: .
size: .

DNA: TGTGCCAGCAGCTTGGCTCTGGGGGCCCTCTCTGGGGCCAACGTCCTGACTTTC
CDR3: CASSLALGALSGANVLTF
V: TRBV5-6
J: TRBJ2-6
D: .
size: once

DNA: TGTGCCAGCAGTTTATCGGATCTCTATGGCTACACCTTC
CDR3: CASSLSDLYGYTF
V: TRBV28
J: TRBJ1-2
D: .
size: .

DNA: TGTGCCAGCAGTTACGGCGACAACTCCTATAATTCACCCCTCCACTTT
CDR3: CASSYGDNSYNSPLHF
V: TRBV6-5
J: TRBJ1-6
D: .
size: once

DNA: TGTGCCAGCAGCCCAAGATCGGGGTTTGGGGCCAAAAACATTCAGTACTTC
CDR3: CASSPRSGFGAKNIQYF
V: TRBV7-8
J: TRBJ2-4
D: .
size: .

DNA: TGTGCCAGCAGTTACGGACTAGCGGGACACTACGAGCAGTACTTC
CDR3: CASSYGLAGHYEQYF
V: TRBV6-5
J: TRBJ2-7
D: TRBD2
size: .

DNA: TGCGCCAGCAGTTTGACCGGGACGTGGCAAGAGACCCAGTACTTC
CDR3: CASSLTGTWQETQYF
V: TRBV5-1
J: TRBJ2-5
D: .
size: .

DNA: TGTGCCAGCAGCCCCACCTCTACAGGTACTGACTACGAGCAGTACTTC
CDR3: CASSPTSTGTDYEQYF
V: TRBV2
J: TRBJ2-7
D: .
size: .

DNA: TGTGCCAGCAGCCCGGACAGGGGGAATCAGCCCCAGCATTTT
CDR3: CASSPDRGNQPQHF
V: TRBV6-5
J: TRBJ1-5
D: TRBD1
size: .

DNA: TGTGCCAGCAGCTCGGACCGGGCGAAATACAATGAGCAGTTCTTC
CDR3: CASSSDRAKYNEQFF
V: TRBV7-2
J: TRBJ2-1
D: .
size: .

DNA: TGTGCCAGCTCCCGGACCCGGGACAGAACCTACGAGCAGTACTTC
CDR3: CASSRTRDRTYEQYF
V: TRBV18
J: TRBJ2-7
D: TRBD1
size: few

DNA: TGTGCCAGCCGAAAGGGAAGGACTTCCTCCAATGAGCAGTTCTTC
CDR3: CASRKGRTSSNEQFF
V: TRBV28
J: TRBJ2-1
D: .
size: .

DNA: TGTGCCAGCTCACCACCGGGACAGCGAGATGAAAAACTGTTTTTT
CDR3: CASSPPGQRDEKLFF
V: TRBV18
J: TRBJ1-4
D: TRBD1
size: once

DNA: TGTGCCAGCTCATTCGGGACAGGGGACGGTGGCTACACCTTC
CDR3: CASSFGTGDGGYTF
V: TRBV18
J: TRBJ1-2
D: TRBD1
size: .

DNA: TGTGCCAGCAGTTACTCCCCCAGGCACTATAATTCACCCCTCCACTTT
CDR3: CASSYSPRHYNSPLHF
V: TRBV6-5
J: TRBJ1-6
D: .
size: .

DNA: TGTGCCTGGGGGCGGGGGATAAGGTACGAGCAGTACTTC
CDR3: CAWGRGIRYEQYF
V: TRBV30
J: TRBJ2-7
D: TRBD2
size: .

DNA: TGTGCCAGCTCCGCGGGACAGGGTGATGAAAAACTGTTTTTT
CDR3: CASSAGQGDEKLFF
V: TRBV18
J: TRBJ1-4
D: TRBD1
size: .

DNA: TGTGCCAGCAGCGTAGATGGGGGTTACAATGAGCAGTTCTTC
CDR3: CASSVDGGYNEQFF
V: TRBV9
J: TRBJ2-1
D: .
size: .

DNA: TGCGCCAGCAGCTTGGATCCGGCTAGCGGATACAATGAGCAGTTCTTC
CDR3: CASSLDPASGYNEQFF
V: TRBV5-1
J: TRBJ2-1
D: TRBD2
size: .

DNA: TGTGCCAGCAGTTTCGCGGGAATCGGGGAGCTGTTTTTT
CDR3: CASSFAGIGELFF
V: TRBV28
J: TRBJ2-2
D: .
size: few

DNA: TGTGCCAGCAGCTTATCACGCAAGGACCACGGCTACACCTTC
CDR3: CASSLSRKDHGYTF
V: TRBV7-9
J: TRBJ1-2
D: .
size: .

DNA: TGCGCCAGCAGCCAAGATTTAAGCACCGAGAGGGAACCTAGCAATCAGCCCCAGCATTTT
CDR3: CASSQDLSTEREPSNQPQHF
V: TRBV4-3
J: TRBJ1-5
D: .
size: .

DNA: TGCGCCAGCTTGCCCGCGCCTGGGACGGCGTATGGCTACACCTTC
CDR3: CASLPAPGTAYGYTF
V: TRBV5-1
J: TRBJ1-2
D: .
size: once

DNA: TGTGCCAGCAGCGTCACCCCCCGGGACAGGGGTGGGTACACCATATATTTT
CDR3: CASSVTPRDRGGYTIYF
V: TRBV9
J: TRBJ1-3
D: TRBD1
size: .

DNA: TGCGCCAGCAGCCAGGGCCCGGAAGGGAGACCCTCTGGGGCCAACGTCCTGACTTTC
CDR3: CASSQGPEGRPSGANVLTF
V: TRBV4-3
J: TRBJ2-6
D: .
size: .

DNA: TGCGCCAGCAGCTTGGCCTTCTCATCCAGACAAGAGACCCAGTACTTC
CDR3: CASSLAFSSRQETQYF
V: TRBV5-1
J: TRBJ2-5
D: .
size: .